This T cell receptor beta chain was found in a study of blood T cell repertoires in COVID-19. Study-level background: Samples came from the United States, Italy and Spain, spanning acute and convalescent COVID-19. Sample material is recorded as cDNA or gDNA derived from T cells, B-cell-depleted T cells, or PBMCs.

The CDR3 consists of 15 residues. Germline CDR1 and CDR2: SGHRS and YFSETQ. The J segment lost 3 bases and the V segment lost 2 bases, leaving 3 bases of the junction unmatched. Original analysis: The assay estimated nucleated cells by amplifying reference gene primers. Sequencing was performed with immunoSEQ multiplex PCR; in TCRdb, only in-frame clones are kept and a portion is missing. D and trimming were read from the DNA, whereas the V and J calls and clone size are those reported in that table. The repertoire has 150,000 to 200,000 clones, roughly nine tenths of them found once; the top ten carry 15% to 20%.

The sequence came from a man in his 60s with active or convalescent COVID-19. What was sequenced was peripheral blood. The V gene is TRBV5-1, the J gene TRBJ1-5; 9 nucleotides agree with TRBD1. The CDR3 DNA follows: TGCGCCAGCAGCTTTGGGACAGGGATCAATCAGCCCCAGCATTTT. This gives the protein CASSFGTGINQPQHF. Filled out from reference TRBV5-1 and TRBJ1-5, the complete variable domain reads KAGVTQTPRYLIKTRGQQVTLSCSPISGHRSVSWYQQTPGQGLQFLFEYFSETQRNKGNFPGRFSGRQFSNSRSEMNVSTLELGDSALYLCASSFGTGINQPQHFGDGTRLSIL.